The entry that follows covers one T cell receptor beta chain sequence. This record comes from a study of blood T cell repertoires in COVID-19. Study summary: Material from acute and convalescent COVID-19 was sourced from the United States, Italy and Spain.

In the study's own analysis: Nucleated cell counts were estimated from reference gene primer amplification. Clones were sequenced by immunoSEQ multiplex PCR, and TCRdb holds only the in-frame ones, with some missing. D and trimming were read from the DNA, whereas the V and J calls and clone size are those reported in that table. The sample holds about 150,000 clones; around 87% are singletons and the top ten take roughly 13%. The clonotype originates from a man aged 18 to 30 with COVID-19, enrolled during active disease. The sequencing input was peripheral blood.

The CDR3 spells CASTPRTGAGTDTQYF. The CDR3 bases are TGTGCCAGCACCCCCCGGACAGGGGCCGGCACAGATACGCAGTATTTT. The chain recombines TRBV6-6 with TRBJ2-3; TRBD1 matches 9 bases. Trimming took 7 bases from V and 1 from J; bases not matched to a gene: 9. The CDR3 is 16 amino acids. The germline V gene encodes CDR1 MNHNY and CDR2 SVGAGI (reference sequence).